These T cell receptor beta chains were read from a single sample in a study of blood T cells in healthy people across ages. MiXCR, applied by TCRdb to the 5' RACE reads, yields one record per CDR3 protein. The sample has about 1.6 million distinct CDR3 sequences; 34% are singletons. Sequences were obtained from blood. Receptor source: a young woman in good health. Each CDR3 is given without its conserved first and last residue. D genes are given only for firm matches.

D: -; V: TRBV30; J: -; CDR3: ACKQKGGEQY
D: -; V: TRBV18; J: TRBJ1-2; CDR3: ASSRSPLGDGYT
D: TRBD2; V: TRBV5-1; J: TRBJ2-1; CDR3: ASSPGVAGLFDEQF
D: -; V: TRBV3-1; J: TRBJ2-7; CDR3: ASSQDGQARHYEQY
D: -; V: TRBV29-1; J: TRBJ2-7; CDR3: SALRWDEQY
D: TRBD2; V: TRBV4-1; J: TRBJ2-3; CDR3: AGSPPLAELGGTQY
D: TRBD1; V: TRBV12-3/TRBV12-4; J: TRBJ2-1; CDR3: ASSPPGQGRHEQF
D: -; V: TRBV9; J: TRBJ2-7; CDR3: ASSVDIRGSYEQY
D: -; V: TRBV12-5; J: TRBJ2-5; CDR3: ASGLRELGAQY
D: -; V: TRBV5-6; J: TRBJ2-1; CDR3: ASSEPGTSYNEQF
D: TRBD2; V: TRBV25-1; J: TRBJ2-1; CDR3: ASGSGGPYNEQF
D: TRBD2; V: TRBV27; J: TRBJ2-3; CDR3: ASSFDASGALDAQY
D: TRBD2; V: TRBV5-1; J: TRBJ2-5; CDR3: ASDRGDANHNEQY